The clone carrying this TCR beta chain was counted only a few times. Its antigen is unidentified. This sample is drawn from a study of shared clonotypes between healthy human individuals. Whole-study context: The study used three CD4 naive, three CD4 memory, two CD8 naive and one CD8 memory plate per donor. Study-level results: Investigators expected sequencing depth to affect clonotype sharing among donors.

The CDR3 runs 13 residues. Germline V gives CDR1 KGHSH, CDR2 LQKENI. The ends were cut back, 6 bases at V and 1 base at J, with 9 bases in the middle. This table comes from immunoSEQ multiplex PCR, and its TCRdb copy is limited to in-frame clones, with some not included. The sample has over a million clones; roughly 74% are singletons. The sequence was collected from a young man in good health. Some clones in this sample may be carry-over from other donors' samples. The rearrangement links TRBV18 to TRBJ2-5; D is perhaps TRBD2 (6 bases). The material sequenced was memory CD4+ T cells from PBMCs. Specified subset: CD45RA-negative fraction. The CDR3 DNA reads TGTGCCAGCTCGTCCGGGAGCCAAGAGACCCAGTACTTC. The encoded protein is CASSSGSQETQYF.